This T cell receptor beta chain stems from a study of radiotherapy plus CTLA-4 blockade in lung cancer. Sequencing was performed with immunoSEQ multiplex PCR; in TCRdb, only in-frame clones are kept and a portion is missing. This sample has roughly 90,000 clones, with under 80% found just once. V lost 3 bases, J lost 1 base, and 7 bases stayed unmatched. The CDR3 extends over 15 amino acids. Germline V gene data show CDR1 as SGDLS and CDR2 as YYNGEE. The chain recombines TRBV9 with TRBJ2-7; 7 nucleotides match TRBD1. The specimen was peripheral blood, collected from a patient treated with radiotherapy plus ipilimumab. This receptor was identified in a human donor with non-small cell lung cancer who had a partial response to radiotherapy plus ipilimumab. Some clones in this sample may be carry-over from other donors' samples. CDR3 residues: CASSALMGQSYEQYF. For the CDR3, the DNA is TGTGCCAGCAGCGCCCTTATGGGACAGTCCTACGAGCAGTACTTC.